This record concerns one T cell receptor beta chain sequence. The antigen is not known. Each of the patients experienced relapse following autologous stem cell transplantation, and their brentuximab vedotin exposure differed. This CDR3 region has 14 residues. Losses at the gene ends were 7 bases for V and 5 bases for J; bases not matched to a gene: 6. The germline gives CDR1 MNHNY, CDR2 SVGAGI (reference sequence). The data originate from a study of PD-1 blockade in classical Hodgkin lymphoma. Assay used: immunoSEQ multiplex PCR; TCRdb lists only in-frame clones, some missing. Among about 29,000 clones listed, under 85% were seen once. Regarding the study as a whole: No one has yet defined what causes the repertoire differences, which may be disease activity or prior therapy.

The chain links TRBV6-6 to TRBJ1-5; 9 bases match TRBD1. Material: peripheral blood mononuclear cells (PBMCs), obtained before the second cycle of nivolumab. The clonotype originates from a human donor with classical Hodgkin lymphoma. Written as DNA, the CDR3 is TGTGCCAGCAAGAGGACAGGGGACGATCAGCCCCAGCATTTT. It encodes CASKRTGDDQPQHF.